A selection of T cell receptor beta chains follows, all from one sample in a study of neurological immune-mediated disorders. TCRdb re-analysed the 5' RACE reads in MiXCR, keeping a single row per CDR3 protein. Here the sample spans about 51,000 distinct CDR3 sequences, approximately 17% being singletons. The sample consisted of PBMCs. Every receptor here comes from a man aged 55 to 70 in good health. CDR3s include the opening cysteine and the closing phenylalanine or tryptophan. The order of the fields is J gene, V gene, CDR3 protein.

j_gene: TRBJ1-4; v_gene: TRBV4-2; CDR3aa: CASSQGQGREKLFF
j_gene: TRBJ2-1; v_gene: TRBV7-2; CDR3aa: CASSPLTGGYNEQFF
j_gene: TRBJ2-7; v_gene: TRBV28; CDR3aa: CASNPPGLASYEQYF
j_gene: TRBJ2-7; v_gene: TRBV6-6; CDR3aa: CASSKGQGYYEQYF
j_gene: TRBJ1-4; v_gene: TRBV28; CDR3aa: CASSSTTGRNEKLFF
j_gene: TRBJ2-1; v_gene: TRBV7-2; CDR3aa: CASSLRPPPSHGQFF
j_gene: TRBJ2-1; v_gene: TRBV2; CDR3aa: CASSGTYNEQFF
j_gene: TRBJ2-6; v_gene: TRBV18; CDR3aa: CASSPPSSGANVPTF
j_gene: TRBJ2-7; v_gene: TRBV4-3; CDR3aa: CASSPGWDGGEQYF
j_gene: TRBJ1-2; v_gene: TRBV20-1; CDR3aa: CSARDRDGANYGYTF
j_gene: TRBJ2-5; v_gene: TRBV28; CDR3aa: CASSLPVARVQYF
j_gene: TRBJ2-5; v_gene: TRBV5-5; CDR3aa: CASSLAGGSGSGETQYF
j_gene: TRBJ2-3; v_gene: TRBV27; CDR3aa: CASSLGLKNHPSTDTQYF
j_gene: TRBJ2-7; v_gene: TRBV11-2; CDR3aa: CASSLWTSTEQYF
j_gene: -; v_gene: TRBV18; CDR3aa: CASSVTGQNSNQPQYF
j_gene: TRBJ2-3; v_gene: TRBV5-1; CDR3aa: CASSVGLLTDTQYF
j_gene: TRBJ2-7; v_gene: TRBV20-1; CDR3aa: CSASGPGLDLYEQYF
j_gene: TRBJ2-5; v_gene: TRBV5-1; CDR3aa: CASSWTGGFQETQYF
j_gene: TRBJ2-7; v_gene: TRBV6-2/TRBV6-3; CDR3aa: CASSSAPGPPASEQYF
j_gene: TRBJ2-3; v_gene: TRBV29-1; CDR3aa: CSVTGGGWGSDTQYF
j_gene: TRBJ2-3; v_gene: TRBV29-1; CDR3aa: CSVDQGGTDTQYF
j_gene: TRBJ2-5; v_gene: TRBV20-1; CDR3aa: CSARGSIGRLQETQYF
j_gene: TRBJ2-1; v_gene: TRBV4-3; CDR3aa: CASSLATGGTEQFF
j_gene: TRBJ2-1; v_gene: TRBV20-1; CDR3aa: CSARDLGEREWYNEQFF
j_gene: TRBJ1-2; v_gene: TRBV15; CDR3aa: CATSRDRRDAGYGYTF
j_gene: TRBJ2-1; v_gene: TRBV12-3/TRBV12-4; CDR3aa: CASSGLNYNEQFF
j_gene: TRBJ2-1; v_gene: TRBV20-1; CDR3aa: CSASENSGTSGYNEQFF
j_gene: TRBJ2-2; v_gene: TRBV4-1; CDR3aa: CASSQSPRGRAGTGELFF
j_gene: TRBJ2-7; v_gene: TRBV6-1; CDR3aa: CASSEVNRGRNSEYF
j_gene: TRBJ2-3; v_gene: TRBV7-2; CDR3aa: CASSSGLGFDTQYF
j_gene: TRBJ2-5; v_gene: TRBV14; CDR3aa: CASSLRGTQYF